This T cell receptor beta chain was documented in a study of T-cell memory formation after mild COVID-19. Overall study results and limits: Among contracting clones, CD4+ were mainly CM/EM and CD8+ enriched in EMRA.

The length of the CDR3 is 18 residues. Trimming shortened V by 0 bases and J by 0 bases, and 17 bases separated the two germline ends. The V gene's germline CDR1 is SGHKS and CDR2 YYEKEE (reference sequence). Each CDR3 protein gets one entry after TCRdb re-called the 5' RACE reads with MiXCR. This sample has about 180,000 distinct CDR3 sequences; roughly 17% occur once, and the top ten carry roughly 1.9%. Comment on this clonotype: What it binds is not known.

The rearrangement links TRBV5-5 to TRBJ2-3; no firm D call. The sequenced material came from PBMCs or a T cell subset sorted from them (not recorded which). This TCR was sampled from an adult woman who had mild COVID-19 (a few samples of this study predate the infection). Cell type and time point are not known. CDR3 residues: CASSLEPLGLSSTDTQYF. CDR3 DNA: TGTGCCAGCAGCTTGGAACCCCTAGGGCTATCTAGCACAGATACGCAGTATTTT.